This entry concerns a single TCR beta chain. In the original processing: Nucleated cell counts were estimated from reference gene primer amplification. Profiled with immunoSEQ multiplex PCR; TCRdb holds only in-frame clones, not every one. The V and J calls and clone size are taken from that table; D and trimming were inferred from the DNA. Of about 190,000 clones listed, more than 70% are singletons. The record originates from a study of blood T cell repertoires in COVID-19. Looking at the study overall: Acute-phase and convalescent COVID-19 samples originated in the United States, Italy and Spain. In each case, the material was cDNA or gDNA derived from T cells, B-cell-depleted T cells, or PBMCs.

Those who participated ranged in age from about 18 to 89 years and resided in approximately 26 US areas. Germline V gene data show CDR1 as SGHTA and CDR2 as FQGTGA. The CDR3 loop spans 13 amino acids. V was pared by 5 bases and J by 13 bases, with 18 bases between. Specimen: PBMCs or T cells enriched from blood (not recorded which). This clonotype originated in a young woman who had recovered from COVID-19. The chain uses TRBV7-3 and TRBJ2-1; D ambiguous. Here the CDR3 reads CASSHPNGADQFF. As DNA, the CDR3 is TGTGCCAGCAGCCACCCCAATGGAGCCGATCAGTTCTTC.